This T cell receptor beta chain was sequenced in a study of blood T cell repertoires in COVID-19. Which cohort a participant joined came from the clinical history participants gave. Clones were sequenced by immunoSEQ multiplex PCR, and TCRdb holds only the in-frame ones, with some missing. The sample has approximately 220,000 clones, under 90% seen once; the top ten hold around 3.7%. The ends were cut back, 1 base at V and 5 bases at J, with 13 bases in the middle. From germline, CDR1 is LGHDT and CDR2 YNNKEL (reference sequence). The CDR3 has 15 amino acids. The sample comprised PBMCs or T cells enriched from blood (not recorded which). The TCR originated in a woman under 40 with acute COVID-19. The genes are TRBV3-1 (or the pseudogene TRBV3-2) and TRBJ2-3; weak D call: TRBD2 (5 bases). CDR3 loop: CASSQGRGFGDTQYF. In DNA form, the CDR3 reads TGTGCCAGCAGCCAAGGCCGAGGGTTCGGAGATACGCAGTATTTT.